The T cell receptor (beta chain) under discussion was sequenced for a study of T-cell memory formation after mild COVID-19. Between the trimmed V and J ends, which lost 1 base and 2 bases, there was a span of 12 bases. Germline loops: CDR1 SGHVS, CDR2 FNYEAQ. The CDR3 contains 15 residues. One entry per CDR3 protein results from TCRdb running MiXCR on the 5' RACE reads. The sample contains 290,000 or so distinct CDR3 sequences, roughly 21% of which appear only once. In its sample, this clonotype was seen a few times. Sample: PBMCs or a T cell subset sorted from them (not recorded which). This TCR was sampled from a man younger than 30 who had mild COVID-19 (a few samples of this study predate the infection). Cell type and time point are not known. V gene TRBV7-6 combines with J gene TRBJ2-7, with D tentatively TRBD1 or TRBD2 (5 bases each). The CDR3: CASSLEAGGTYEQYF. In DNA, the CDR3 is TGTGCCAGCAGCTTAGAGGCTGGGGGTACCTACGAGCAGTACTTC.